This T cell receptor (beta chain) was recorded in a study of cytomegalovirus exposure and HLA in healthy donors. CDR1 and CDR2 from the germline V gene are LGHNA and YSLEER. Trimming cost V 0 bases and J 0 bases, with 18 bases left between them. The CDR3 length is 18 residues. Both 60 Vbeta primers and 13 Jbeta primers went into the PCR. In the source study's methods: Later, an analysis found about 80 million unique TCR beta chains, and 9.5 million to 12 million of these were shared. Profiled with immunoSEQ multiplex PCR; TCRdb holds only in-frame clones, not every one. The D gene and trimming were derived from the DNA, and the V and J assignments and clone size from that table. The data show about 130,000 clones, approximately 80% seen once.

Sequencing was performed on PBMCs. The chain carries TRBV4-3 and TRBJ2-7; a possible D gene is TRBD2 (6 bases). The TCR originated in a man younger than 45 in good health and CMV-seropositive. The CDR3 sequence: CASSQDFFEAGPSYEQYF. CDR3 in DNA: TGCGCCAGCAGCCAAGATTTCTTTGAGGCGGGGCCCTCCTACGAGCAGTACTTC.